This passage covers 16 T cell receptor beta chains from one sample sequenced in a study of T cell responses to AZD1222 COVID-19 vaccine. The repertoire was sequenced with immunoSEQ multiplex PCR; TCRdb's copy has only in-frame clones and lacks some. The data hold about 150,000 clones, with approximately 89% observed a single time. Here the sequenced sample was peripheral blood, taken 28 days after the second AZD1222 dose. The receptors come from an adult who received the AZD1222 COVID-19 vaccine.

The CDR3 DNA follows: TGCGCCAGCAGCTTGATCGAGGTGGGCACTGAAGCTTTCTTT. Protein sequence: CASSLIEVGTEAFF. The rearrangement uses TRBV5-1 and TRBJ1-1; D unclear. CDR1 and CDR2 from the germline V gene are SGHRS and YFSETQ. Trimming took 1 base from V and 4 from J, leaving 11 bases between them. This CDR3 has 14 amino acids.

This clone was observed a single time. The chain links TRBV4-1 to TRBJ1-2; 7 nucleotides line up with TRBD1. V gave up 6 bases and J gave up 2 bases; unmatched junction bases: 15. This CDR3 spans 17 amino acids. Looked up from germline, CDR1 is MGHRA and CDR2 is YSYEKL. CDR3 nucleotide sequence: TGCGCCAGCAGAGACCCCTGGGACAGCCAGATGAACTATGGCTACACCTTC. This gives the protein CASRDPWDSQMNYGYTF.

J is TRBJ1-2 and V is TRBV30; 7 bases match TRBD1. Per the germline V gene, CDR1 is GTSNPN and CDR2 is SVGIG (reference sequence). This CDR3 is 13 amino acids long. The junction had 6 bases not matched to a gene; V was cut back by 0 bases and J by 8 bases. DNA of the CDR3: TGTGCCTGGAGTGTACTTGGACAGGAGGGCTACACCTTC. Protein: CAWSVLGQEGYTF. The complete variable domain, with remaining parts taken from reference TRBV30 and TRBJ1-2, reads SQTIHQWPATLVQPVGSPLSLECTVEGTSNPNLYWYRQAAGRGLQLLFYSVGIGQISSEVPQNLSASRPQDRQFILSSKKLLLSDSGFYLCAWSVLGQEGYTFGSGTRLTVV.

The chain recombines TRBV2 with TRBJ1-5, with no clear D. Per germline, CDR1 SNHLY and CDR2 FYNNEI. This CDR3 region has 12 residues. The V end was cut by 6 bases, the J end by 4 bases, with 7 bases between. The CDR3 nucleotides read TGTGCCAGCAGCATAAGGAATCAGCCCCAGCATTTT. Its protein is CASSIRNQPQHF.

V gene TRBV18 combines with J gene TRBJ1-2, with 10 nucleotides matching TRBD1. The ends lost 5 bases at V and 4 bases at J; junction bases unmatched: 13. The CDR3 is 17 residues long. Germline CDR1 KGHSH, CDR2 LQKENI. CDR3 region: CASSNNGQGGGLYGYTF. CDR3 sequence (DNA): TGTGCCAGCTCAAACAACGGACAGGGGGGCGGCCTCTATGGCTACACCTTC.

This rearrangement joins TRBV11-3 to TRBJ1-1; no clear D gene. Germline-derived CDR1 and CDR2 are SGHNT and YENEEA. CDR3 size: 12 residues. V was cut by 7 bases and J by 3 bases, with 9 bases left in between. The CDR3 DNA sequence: TGTGCCAGCAACATCGGGGACACTGAAGCTTTCTTT. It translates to CASNIGDTEAFF. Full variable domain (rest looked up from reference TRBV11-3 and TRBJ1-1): EAGVVQSPRYKIIEKKQPVAFWCNPISGHNTLYWYLQNLGQGPELLIRYENEEAVDDSQLPKDRFSAERLKGVDSTLKIQPAELGDSAVYLCASNIGDTEAFFGQGTRLTVV.

CDR3 region: CASSSGLGEQFF. The DNA of the CDR3 is TGTGCCAGCAGCTCAGGGCTCGGTGAGCAGTTCTTC. This chain links TRBV7-9 with TRBJ2-1; D is possibly TRBD1 (5 bases). From germline, CDR1 is SEHNR and CDR2 FQNEAQ (reference sequence). The V end lost 4 bases, the J end lost 9 bases, and 10 bases lay between the germline ends. The CDR3 is made up of 12 amino acids.

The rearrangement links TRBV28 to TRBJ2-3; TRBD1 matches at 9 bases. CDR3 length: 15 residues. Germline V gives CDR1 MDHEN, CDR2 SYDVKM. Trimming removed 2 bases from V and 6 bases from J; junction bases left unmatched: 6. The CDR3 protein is CASSLTHRGRDTQYF. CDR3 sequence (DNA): TGTGCCAGCAGTTTAACTCACAGGGGGCGGGATACGCAGTATTTT.

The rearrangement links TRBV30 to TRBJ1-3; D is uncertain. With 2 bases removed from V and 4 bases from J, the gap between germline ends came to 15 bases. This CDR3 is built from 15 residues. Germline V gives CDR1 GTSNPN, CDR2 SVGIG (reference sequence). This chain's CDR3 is CAWSSGIPRGNTIYF. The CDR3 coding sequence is TGTGCCTGGAGTAGCGGTATTCCACGGGGAAACACCATATATTTT.

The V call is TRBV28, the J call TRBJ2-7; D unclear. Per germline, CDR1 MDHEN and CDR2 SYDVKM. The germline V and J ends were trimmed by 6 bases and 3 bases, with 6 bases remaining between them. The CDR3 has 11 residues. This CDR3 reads CASSASYEQYF. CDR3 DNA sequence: TGTGCCAGCAGCGCCAGCTACGAGCAGTACTTC.

The CDR3 protein is CASSLTSSGTDTQYF. In nucleotides, the CDR3 is TGTGCCAGCAGCCTGACTAGTTCTGGCACAGATACGCAGTATTTT. V and J are TRBV5-6 and TRBJ2-3; possible D gene TRBD2, 6 bases. CDR3 length: 15 amino acids. V dropped 4 bases and J dropped 1 base, with 13 bases sitting between them. The germline V gene has CDR1 SGHDT and CDR2 YYEEEE. The full variable domain, with the rest looked up from reference TRBV5-6 and TRBJ2-3, is DAGVTQSPTHLIKTRGQQVTLRCSPKSGHDTVSWYQQALGQGPQFIFQYYEEEERQRGNFPDRFSGHQFPNYSSELNVNALLLGDSALYLCASSLTSSGTDTQYFGPGTRLTVL.

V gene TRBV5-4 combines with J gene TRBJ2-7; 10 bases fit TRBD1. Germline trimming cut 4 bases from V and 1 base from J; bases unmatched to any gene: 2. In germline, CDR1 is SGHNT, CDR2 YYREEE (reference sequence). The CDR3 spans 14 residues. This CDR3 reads CASSGTGESYEQYF. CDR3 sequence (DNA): TGTGCCAGCAGCGGGACAGGGGAATCCTACGAGCAGTACTTC.

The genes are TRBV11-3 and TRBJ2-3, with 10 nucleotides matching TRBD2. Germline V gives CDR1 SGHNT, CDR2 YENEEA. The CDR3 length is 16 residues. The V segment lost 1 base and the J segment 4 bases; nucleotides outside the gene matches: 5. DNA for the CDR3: TGTGCCAGCAGCTTAGGTTTACTAGCGGGACCAGATACGCAGTATTTT. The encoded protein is CASSLGLLAGPDTQYF.

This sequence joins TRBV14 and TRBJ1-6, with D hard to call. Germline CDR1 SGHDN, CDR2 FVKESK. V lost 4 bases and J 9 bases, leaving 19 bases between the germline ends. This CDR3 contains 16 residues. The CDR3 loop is CASSRRTGVKGSPLHF. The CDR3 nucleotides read TGTGCCAGCAGCCGCCGGACCGGAGTCAAAGGTTCACCCCTCCACTTT.

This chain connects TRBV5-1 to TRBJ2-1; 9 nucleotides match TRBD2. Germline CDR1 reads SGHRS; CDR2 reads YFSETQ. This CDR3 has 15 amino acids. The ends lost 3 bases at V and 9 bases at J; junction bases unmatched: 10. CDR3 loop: CASSSRLAEVGEQFF. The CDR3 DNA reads TGCGCCAGCAGCTCAAGACTAGCGGAGGTAGGTGAGCAGTTCTTC.

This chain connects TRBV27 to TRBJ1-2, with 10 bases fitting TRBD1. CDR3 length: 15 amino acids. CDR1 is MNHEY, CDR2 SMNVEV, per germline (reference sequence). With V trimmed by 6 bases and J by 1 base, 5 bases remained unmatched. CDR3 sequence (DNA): TGTGCCAGCAGCCCCGGGACAGGGGTTAACTATGGCTACACCTTC. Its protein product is CASSPGTGVNYGYTF.